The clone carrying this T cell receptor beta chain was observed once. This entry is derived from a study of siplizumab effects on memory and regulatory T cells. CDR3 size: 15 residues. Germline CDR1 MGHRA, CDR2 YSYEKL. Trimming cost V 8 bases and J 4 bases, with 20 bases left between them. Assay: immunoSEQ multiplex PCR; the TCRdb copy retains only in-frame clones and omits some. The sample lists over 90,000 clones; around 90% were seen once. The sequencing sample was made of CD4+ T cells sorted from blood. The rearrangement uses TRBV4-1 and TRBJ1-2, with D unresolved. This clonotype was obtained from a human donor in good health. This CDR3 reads CASSLNPLGSYGYTF. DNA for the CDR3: TGCGCCAGCTCCCTTAATCCCTTAGGATCCTATGGCTACACCTTC.